This T cell receptor beta chain stems from a study of Graves' ophthalmopathy and Graves' hyperthyroidism. RNA transcripts were the template, and TCR beta CDR3 regions were amplified from them. HTBI primers were employed in first-round RT-PCR, then a second-round multiplex PCR followed. MiXCR was run by TCRdb on the multiplex PCR reads, yielding one entry per CDR3 protein. This sample has around 1,000,000 distinct CDR3 sequences, with 35% to 40% found just once. This clonotype was seen repeatedly, ten times or more. Sequencing was done on a sample of peripheral blood or thyroid tissue (not recorded which). The sequence was obtained from an adult man with Graves' hyperthyroidism.

This chain's CDR3 is CASSIVYRADYEQYF. CDR3 nucleotides: TGTGCCAGTAGTATAGTTTATCGCGCTGACTACGAGCAGTACTTC. The J gene is TRBJ2-7, the V gene TRBV19; D not resolved. CDR3 length: 15 residues. Germline V gives CDR1 LNHDA, CDR2 SQIVND (reference sequence). V dropped 1 base and J dropped 3 bases, with 13 bases sitting between them.